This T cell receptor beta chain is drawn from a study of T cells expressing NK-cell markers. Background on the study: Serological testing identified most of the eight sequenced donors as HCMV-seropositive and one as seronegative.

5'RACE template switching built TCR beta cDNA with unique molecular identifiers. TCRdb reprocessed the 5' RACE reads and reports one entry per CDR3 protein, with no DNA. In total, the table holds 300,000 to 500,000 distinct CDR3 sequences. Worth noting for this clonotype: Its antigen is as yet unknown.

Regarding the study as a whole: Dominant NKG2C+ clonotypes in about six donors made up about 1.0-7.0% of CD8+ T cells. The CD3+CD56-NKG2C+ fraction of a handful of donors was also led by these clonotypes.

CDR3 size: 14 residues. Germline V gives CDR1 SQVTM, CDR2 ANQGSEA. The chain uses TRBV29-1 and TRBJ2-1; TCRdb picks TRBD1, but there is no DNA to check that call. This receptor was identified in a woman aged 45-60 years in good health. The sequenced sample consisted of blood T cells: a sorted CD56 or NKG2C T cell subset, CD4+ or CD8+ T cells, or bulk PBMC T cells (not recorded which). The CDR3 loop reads CSGTGTGFNNEQFF.